This is a list of T cell receptor beta chains from one sample in a study of immune evolution from preneoplasia to lung adenocarcinoma. Sequenced by immunoSEQ multiplex PCR; TCRdb stores in-frame clones only, minus some. This sample has roughly 3,400 clones, with 82% found just once. Input material: FFPE invasive lung adenocarcinoma tissue. The receptor set was obtained from a person aged 65-85 years with invasive lung adenocarcinoma. The CDR3 runs from the conserved cysteine through the conserved F or W. Each record gives: V gene, J gene, D gene, clone size, CDR3 protein, CDR3 DNA. D genes are given only for firm matches. Clone size is given for some rows only: seen once, a few or many times, or a class if the clone is expanded.

>TRBV7-2|TRBJ2-3|TRBD1|NA
CASSMHRGGTDTQYF
TGTGCCAGCAGCATGCACAGGGGTGGAACAGATACGCAGTATTTT
>TRBV30|TRBJ2-1|NA|NA
CAWSVSGKGYNEQFF
TGTGCCTGGAGTGTATCAGGGAAGGGTTACAATGAGCAGTTCTTC
>TRBV7-9|TRBJ2-3|TRBD1|NA
CASSASGGKTQYF
TGTGCCAGCAGCGCCTCAGGGGGCAAGACGCAGTATTTT
>TRBV5-1|TRBJ1-4|TRBD1|NA
CASSLGQGLESEKLFF
TGCGCCAGCAGCCTGGGACAGGGGTTGGAAAGTGAAAAACTGTTTTTT
>TRBV10-2|TRBJ2-2|TRBD2|NA
CASSSGLAGVGLFF
TGCGCCAGCAGTTCGGGCCTAGCGGGAGTGGGGCTGTTTTTT
>TRBV19|TRBJ2-5|NA|NA
CASSIRGPGGTSQETQYF
TGTGCCAGTAGTATCCGGGGCCCAGGCGGGACAAGTCAAGAGACCCAGTACTTC
>TRBV4-1|TRBJ2-7|NA|NA
CASSQSTGSYEQYF
TGCGCCAGCAGCCAATCGACTGGTTCGTACGAGCAGTACTTC
>TRBV28|TRBJ1-2|TRBD1|NA
CASIHSSGGSGYTF
TGTGCCAGCATCCATTCTTCAGGGGGATCTGGCTACACCTTC
>TRBV2|TRBJ2-7|NA|NA
CASSLEYEQYF
TGTGCCAGCAGTCTTGAGTACGAGCAGTACTTC
>TRBV4-1|TRBJ2-3|NA|NA
CASSQDRASVGRPTDTQYF
TGCGCCAGCAGCCAAGATAGGGCTAGCGTCGGACGGCCCACAGATACGCAGTATTTT
>TRBV5-8|TRBJ2-7|TRBD1|NA
CASSRGQGWTYEQYF
TGTGCCAGCAGCCGGGGACAGGGGTGGACCTACGAGCAGTACTTC
>TRBV5-1|TRBJ2-2|NA|few
CASSLNGYENTGELFF
TGCGCCAGCAGCTTGAACGGGTACGAGAACACCGGGGAGCTGTTTTTT
>TRBV7-8|TRBJ2-1|TRBD1|NA
CASSVRDRVNEQFF
TGTGCCAGCAGCGTCCGGGACAGGGTGAATGAGCAGTTCTTC
>TRBV11-3|TRBJ2-5|NA|NA
CASSLISAETQYF
TGTGCCAGCAGCTTAATTTCCGCAGAGACCCAGTACTTC
>TRBV9|TRBJ2-7|TRBD2|NA
CASSVATGTSGSGEQYF
TGTGCCAGCAGCGTAGCTACAGGGACTAGCGGGAGCGGCGAGCAGTACTTC
>TRBV28|TRBJ1-4|TRBD1|NA
CASNRGQLREKLFF
TGTGCCAGCAATCGGGGACAGCTGAGAGAAAAACTGTTTTTT